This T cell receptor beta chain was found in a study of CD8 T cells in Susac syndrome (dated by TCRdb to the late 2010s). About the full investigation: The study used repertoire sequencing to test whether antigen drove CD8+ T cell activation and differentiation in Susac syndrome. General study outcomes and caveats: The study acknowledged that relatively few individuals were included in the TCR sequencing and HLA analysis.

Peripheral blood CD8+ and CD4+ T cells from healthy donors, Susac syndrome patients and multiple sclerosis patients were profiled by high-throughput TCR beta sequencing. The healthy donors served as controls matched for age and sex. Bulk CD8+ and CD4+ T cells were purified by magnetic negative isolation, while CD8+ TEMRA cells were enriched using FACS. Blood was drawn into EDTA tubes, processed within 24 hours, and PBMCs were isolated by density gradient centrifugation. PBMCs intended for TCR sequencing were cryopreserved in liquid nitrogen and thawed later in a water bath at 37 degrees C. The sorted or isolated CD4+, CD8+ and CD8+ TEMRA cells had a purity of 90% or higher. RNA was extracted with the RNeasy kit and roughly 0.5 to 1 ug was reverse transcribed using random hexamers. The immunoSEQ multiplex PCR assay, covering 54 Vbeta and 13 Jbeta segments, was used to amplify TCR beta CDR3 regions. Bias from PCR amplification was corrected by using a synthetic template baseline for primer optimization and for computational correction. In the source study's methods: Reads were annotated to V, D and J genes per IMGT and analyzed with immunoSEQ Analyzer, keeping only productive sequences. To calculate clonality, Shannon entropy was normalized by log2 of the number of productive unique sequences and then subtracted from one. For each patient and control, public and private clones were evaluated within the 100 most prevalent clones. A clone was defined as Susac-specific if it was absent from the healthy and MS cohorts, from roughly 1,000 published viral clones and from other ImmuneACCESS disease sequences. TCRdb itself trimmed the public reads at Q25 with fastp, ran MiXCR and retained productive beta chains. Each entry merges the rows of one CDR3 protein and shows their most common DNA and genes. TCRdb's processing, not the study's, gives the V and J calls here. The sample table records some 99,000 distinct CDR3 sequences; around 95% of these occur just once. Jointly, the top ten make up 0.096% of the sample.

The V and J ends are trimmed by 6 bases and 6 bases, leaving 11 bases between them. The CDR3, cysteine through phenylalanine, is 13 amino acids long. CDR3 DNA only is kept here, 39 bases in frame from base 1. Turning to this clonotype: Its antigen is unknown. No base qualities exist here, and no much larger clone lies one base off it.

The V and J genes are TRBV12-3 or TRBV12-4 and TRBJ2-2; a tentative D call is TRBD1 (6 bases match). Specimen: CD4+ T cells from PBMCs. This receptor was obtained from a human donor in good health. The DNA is TGTGCCAGCAGACCACAGGGTCCCGGGGAGCTGTTTTTT. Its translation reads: CASRPQGPGELFF.